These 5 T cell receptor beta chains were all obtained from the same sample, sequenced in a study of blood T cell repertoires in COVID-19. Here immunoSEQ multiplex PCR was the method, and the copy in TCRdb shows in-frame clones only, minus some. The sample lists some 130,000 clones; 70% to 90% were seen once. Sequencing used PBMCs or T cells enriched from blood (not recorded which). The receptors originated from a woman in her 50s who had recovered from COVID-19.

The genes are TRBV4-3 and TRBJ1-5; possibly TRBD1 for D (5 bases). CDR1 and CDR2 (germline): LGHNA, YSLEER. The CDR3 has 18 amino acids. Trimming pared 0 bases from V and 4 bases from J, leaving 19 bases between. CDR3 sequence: CASSQEVGHHLPNQPQHF. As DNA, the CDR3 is TGCGCCAGCAGCCAAGAGGTGGGGCACCACTTACCGAATCAGCCCCAGCATTTT.

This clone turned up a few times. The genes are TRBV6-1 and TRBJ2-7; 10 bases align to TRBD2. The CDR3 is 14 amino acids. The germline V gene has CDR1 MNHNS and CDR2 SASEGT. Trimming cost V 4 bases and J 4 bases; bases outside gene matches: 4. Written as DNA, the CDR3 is TGTGCCAGCAGTGTAGCGGGGGGATTGTACGAGCAGTACTTC. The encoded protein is CASSVAGGLYEQYF.

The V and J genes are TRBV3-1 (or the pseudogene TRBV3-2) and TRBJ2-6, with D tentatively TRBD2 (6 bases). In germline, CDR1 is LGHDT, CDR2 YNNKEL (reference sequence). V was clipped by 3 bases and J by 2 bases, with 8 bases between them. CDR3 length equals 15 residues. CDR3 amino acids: CASSQRGPGANVLTF. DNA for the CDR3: TGTGCCAGCAGCCAGCGGGGACCTGGGGCCAACGTCCTGACTTTC.

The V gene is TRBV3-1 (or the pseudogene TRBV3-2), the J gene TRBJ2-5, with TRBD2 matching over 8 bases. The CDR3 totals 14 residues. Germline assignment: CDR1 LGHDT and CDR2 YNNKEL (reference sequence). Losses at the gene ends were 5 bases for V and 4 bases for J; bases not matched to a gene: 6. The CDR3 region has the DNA TGTGCCAGCAGCGCCCGGGGGGGCCGAGAGACCCAGTACTTC. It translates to CASSARGGRETQYF.

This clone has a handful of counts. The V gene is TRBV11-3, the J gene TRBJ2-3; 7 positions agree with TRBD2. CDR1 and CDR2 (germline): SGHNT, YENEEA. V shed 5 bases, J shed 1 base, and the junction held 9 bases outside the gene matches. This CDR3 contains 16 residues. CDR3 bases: TGTGCCAGCAGCCCCAGAGGGGACTACCGCACAGATACGCAGTATTTT. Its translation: CASSPRGDYRTDTQYF. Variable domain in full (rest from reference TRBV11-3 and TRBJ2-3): EAGVVQSPRYKIIEKKQPVAFWCNPISGHNTLYWYLQNLGQGPELLIRYENEEAVDDSQLPKDRFSAERLKGVDSTLKIQPAELGDSAVYLCASSPRGDYRTDTQYFGPGTRLTVL.